Listed here is a single TCR beta chain. Sequencing was performed with immunoSEQ multiplex PCR; in TCRdb, only in-frame clones are kept and a portion is missing. The sample has fewer than 70,000 clones; 90% to 95% are singletons. These data are taken from a study of T cell changes during pregnancy in multiple sclerosis. The CDR3 consists of 13 residues. V was pared by 3 bases and J by 7 bases, with 1 base of the junction left unmatched. Per the germline V gene, CDR1 is MNHEY and CDR2 is SMNVEV (reference sequence). The chain uses TRBV27 and TRBJ2-1, with 9 positions matching TRBD1. The sample in question was CD8+ T cells from peripheral blood mononuclear cells, obtained in the third trimester of pregnancy. The origin of this receptor is a female donor with multiple sclerosis, enrolled in a pregnancy study. CDR3 protein: CASSLGTGNEQFF. CDR3 DNA sequence: TGTGCCAGCAGTTTGGGGACAGGGAATGAGCAGTTCTTC.